The 8 T cell receptor beta chains below come from one sample, sequenced in a study of blood T cell repertoires in COVID-19. Data came from immunoSEQ multiplex PCR; TCRdb stores just in-frame clones and leaves some out. Of about 220,000 clones in the sample, 80% to 90% were seen once. Sequencing was performed on peripheral blood. These receptors were taken from a man aged 25-45 years with active or convalescent COVID-19.

This chain uses TRBV7-3 with TRBJ2-7; TRBD2 matches 7 bases. The germline gives CDR1 SGHTA, CDR2 FQGTGA. V trimming: 5 bases; J trimming: 0 bases; junction bases outside the gene matches: 7. CDR3 size: 15 residues. CDR3 nucleotide sequence: TGTGCCAGCAGCCCTCAAGCGGGACTCTCCTACGAGCAGTACTTC. Amino acids: CASSPQAGLSYEQYF.

The chain recombines TRBV9 with TRBJ1-4; no clear D. V lost 0 bases and J lost 4, with 10 bases in between. This CDR3 comprises 15 residues. Germline V gene data show CDR1 as SGDLS and CDR2 as YYNGEE. CDR3 coding DNA: TGTGCCAGCAGCGTAGTGGGAGGGAGTAATGAAAAACTGTTTTTT. This gives the protein CASSVVGGSNEKLFF.

The chain couples TRBV11-2 to TRBJ2-1; 8 bases align to TRBD2. Trimming at V came to 4 bases and at J to 2 bases, leaving 7 bases not matched to a gene. Germline V lookup: CDR1 SGHAT, CDR2 FQNNGV. The length of the CDR3 is 16 residues. The CDR3: CASSSPLSGTYNEQFF. In DNA form, the CDR3 reads TGTGCCAGCAGCTCGCCTCTTAGCGGGACCTACAATGAGCAGTTCTTC.

The chain has TRBV5-1 and TRBJ1-3; D call uncertain. The V and J ends lost 4 bases and 0 bases respectively, with 11 bases between them. Germline CDR1 SGHRS, CDR2 YFSETQ. The CDR3 runs to 15 residues. As DNA, the CDR3 is TGCGCCAGCAGCCCCGTTGGGAGCTCTGGAAACACCATATATTTT. Its translation: CASSPVGSSGNTIYF.

V gene TRBV28 combines with J gene TRBJ1-5; TRBD1 is a possible D gene (5 bases). CDR3 length: 15 residues. Per germline, CDR1 MDHEN and CDR2 SYDVKM. V lost 6 bases and J lost 0, with 12 bases in between. The CDR3 region has the DNA TGTGCCAGCAGGTACGGGGGGGGTAGCAATCAGCCCCAGCATTTT. It encodes CASRYGGGSNQPQHF.

This clone appeared once. This sample includes further DNA sequences coding for the same CDR3. The CDR3 DNA sequence: TGCGCCAGCAGTCCAACTGCAACTAATGAAAAACTGTTTTTT. It encodes CASSPTATNEKLFF. The chain uses TRBV5-1 and TRBJ1-4, with D uncertain. The length of the CDR3 is 14 residues. The V and J ends lost 5 bases and 0 bases respectively, with 8 bases between them. Germline V gene data show CDR1 as SGHRS and CDR2 as YFSETQ.

J is TRBJ1-2 and V is TRBV2; no definite D call. Trimming took 7 bases from V and 0 from J, leaving 21 bases between them. The CDR3 is made up of 17 amino acids. The germline CDR1 and CDR2 sequences are SNHLY and FYNNEI. In nucleotides, the CDR3 is TGTGCCAGCAAGGGCGAGCGCGATGGACTCTCTAACTATGGCTACACCTTC. Protein sequence: CASKGERDGLSNYGYTF.

The rearrangement uses TRBV18 and TRBJ2-1; TRBD2 aligns across 8 bases. The V segment lost 3 bases and the J segment 8 bases; nucleotides outside the gene matches: 9. CDR1 and CDR2 from the germline V gene are KGHSH and LQKENI. This CDR3 has 15 residues. CDR3 in amino acids: CASSPLYREGDEQFF. The CDR3 DNA sequence: TGTGCCAGCTCACCTCTCTACCGGGAGGGGGATGAGCAGTTCTTC.